Each of the 14 T cell receptor beta chains below was sequenced from the same sample in a study of blood T cell repertoires in COVID-19. TCRdb keeps only in-frame clones here, not all; method: immunoSEQ multiplex PCR. The data show roughly 65,000 clones, roughly four fifths seen once. What was sequenced was peripheral blood. The receptors derive from a human donor in a cohort sampled during active COVID-19.

This clone has a handful of counts. V is TRBV18 and J is TRBJ2-7; 12 nucleotides line up with TRBD2. The CDR3 extends over 17 amino acids. The germline gives CDR1 KGHSH, CDR2 LQKENI. V was pared by 4 bases and J by 0 bases, with 7 bases of the junction left unmatched. CDR3 in DNA: TGTGCCAGCTCACAGACCCTAGCGGGGGGGGCCTCCTACGAGCAGTACTTC. Protein: CASSQTLAGGASYEQYF.

The rearrangement links TRBV19 to TRBJ1-2, with D maybe TRBD1 (5 bases). V gave up 2 bases and J gave up 3 bases, with 10 bases separating them. The CDR3 totals 14 residues. Germline V lookup: CDR1 LNHDA, CDR2 SQIVND (reference sequence). CDR3 in amino acids: CASSISGFDYGYTF. For the CDR3, the DNA is TGTGCCAGTAGTATATCAGGGTTCGACTATGGCTACACCTTC. Based on the CDR3 plus reference TRBV19 and TRBJ1-2, the full variable domain is DGGITQSPKYLFRKEGQNVTLSCEQNLNHDAMYWYRQDPGQGLRLIYYSQIVNDFQKGDIAEGYSVSREKKESFPLTVTSAQKNPTAFYLCASSISGFDYGYTFGSGTRLTVV.

This chain uses TRBV5-4 with TRBJ2-1; 7 bases are a match to TRBD1. With 2 bases clipped from V and 10 bases from J, the junction kept 6 bases outside the gene matches. The CDR3 loop spans 13 amino acids. Per germline, CDR1 SGHNT and CDR2 YYREEE (reference sequence). For the CDR3, the DNA is TGTGCCAGCAGCTTTGAGGGGGCTTGGGAGCAGTTCTTC. Protein sequence: CASSFEGAWEQFF. Using reference TRBV5-4 and TRBJ2-1 for the parts outside the CDR3, the full variable domain is ETGVTQSPTHLIKTRGQQVTLRCSSQSGHNTVSWYQQALGQGPQFIFQYYREEENGRGNFPPRFSGLQFPNYSSELNVNALELDDSALYLCASSFEGAWEQFFGPGTRLTVL.

The chain combines TRBV28 with TRBJ2-1, with TRBD2 as a possible D gene (5 bases). This CDR3 comprises 16 residues. Germline values: CDR1 MDHEN, CDR2 SYDVKM. Trimming took off 1 base at V and 7 bases at J, with 17 bases between the two ends. The chain's CDR3 is CASSLSSPGSTNEQFF. The CDR3 DNA follows: TGTGCCAGCAGTTTATCCTCCCCGGGGAGTACAAATGAGCAGTTCTTC.

V gene TRBV7-8 combines with J gene TRBJ1-1; the D is unclear. V lost 5 bases to trimming and J lost 0 bases, with 10 bases between them. Germline values: CDR1 SGHVS, CDR2 FQNEAQ. The CDR3 runs 14 residues. DNA of the CDR3: TGTGCCAGCAGCGAGACTCGGATGAACACTGAAGCTTTCTTT. It yields the protein CASSETRMNTEAFF. Variable domain in full (rest from reference TRBV7-8 and TRBJ1-1): GAGVSQSPRYKVAKRGQDVALRCDPISGHVSLFWYQQALGQGPEFLTYFQNEAQLDKSGLPSDRFFAERPEGSVSTLKIQRTQQEDSAVYLCASSETRMNTEAFFGQGTRLTVV.

The rearrangement joins TRBV27 to TRBJ2-7; no firm D call. The V end was cut by 2 bases, the J end by 3 bases, with 8 bases between. Germline V gives CDR1 MNHEY, CDR2 SMNVEV (reference sequence). The CDR3 runs 13 residues. CDR3 loop: CASSLGSGYEQYF. The CDR3 region has the DNA TGTGCCAGCAGTTTAGGCTCGGGCTACGAGCAGTACTTC.

The count of this clone is one. The J gene is TRBJ1-2, the V gene TRBV5-1, with 8 nucleotides matching TRBD1. V shed 4 bases, J shed 5 bases, and the junction held 10 bases outside the gene matches. The V gene's germline CDR1 is SGHRS and CDR2 YFSETQ. The CDR3 totals 15 residues. CDR3 sequence reads: CASSADRVASYGYTF. The CDR3 DNA is TGCGCCAGCAGCGCGGACAGGGTGGCGTCGTATGGCTACACCTTC. The full variable domain, its missing parts supplied by reference TRBV5-1 and TRBJ1-2, is KAGVTQTPRYLIKTRGQQVTLSCSPISGHRSVSWYQQTPGQGLQFLFEYFSETQRNKGNFPGRFSGRQFSNSRSEMNVSTLELGDSALYLCASSADRVASYGYTFGSGTRLTVV.

This clone was counted once. The chain couples TRBV4-2 to TRBJ2-1, with D possibly being TRBD2 (6 bases). The V end was cut by 0 bases, the J end by 4 bases, with 10 bases between. Germline CDR1 and CDR2: LGHNA and YNFKEQ. The length of the CDR3 is 15 residues. The CDR3, as DNA: TGTGCCAGCAGCCAAGACTTTAGCGGTTACAATGAGCAGTTCTTC. It yields the protein CASSQDFSGYNEQFF.

This chain links TRBV6-6 with TRBJ1-2; 8 bases fit TRBD1. V lost 5 bases and J lost 5; bases outside the gene matches: 7. The CDR3 consists of 14 residues. Germline V gene data show CDR1 as MNHNY and CDR2 as SVGAGI (reference sequence). The CDR3 sequence: CASSPRTGMYGYTF. The CDR3 DNA reads as TGTGCCAGCAGTCCTCGGACAGGGATGTATGGCTACACCTTC.

The V call is TRBV7-2, the J call TRBJ2-7, with D uncertain. This CDR3 is 14 amino acids long. Germline values: CDR1 SGHTA, CDR2 FQGNSA. The V end was cut by 5 bases, the J end by 4 bases, with 15 bases between. The CDR3 nucleotides read TGTGCCAGCAGCGCGGAAGGCCAGTGGTACGAGCAGTACTTC. Translation gives CASSAEGQWYEQYF.

J is TRBJ1-6 and V is TRBV4-1; the D is unclear. The germline V and J ends were trimmed by 0 bases and 10 bases, with 25 bases remaining between them. Germline CDR1 MGHRA, CDR2 YSYEKL. This CDR3 contains 19 residues. The CDR3 nucleotides read TGCGCCAGCAGCCAAGATCCGGCATTGAGGGATAGTAGTGGGTCACCCCTCCACTTT. The encoded protein is CASSQDPALRDSSGSPLHF.

The chain employs TRBV16 and TRBJ1-5; D not certain. Germline CDR1 and CDR2: KGHSY and FQNENV. V gave up 2 bases and J gave up 0 bases, with 11 bases separating them. The length of the CDR3 is 16 residues. DNA for the CDR3: TGTGCCAGCAGCCAAGAGGTCTCTGGTAGCAATCAGCCCCAGCATTTT. Protein: CASSQEVSGSNQPQHF.

The rearrangement links TRBV7-3 to TRBJ2-3, with TRBD2 as a possible D gene (6 bases). CDR3 length equals 14 residues. Germline V CDR1 and CDR2: SGHTA, FQGTGA. The V end lost 5 bases, the J end lost 2 bases, and 11 bases lay between the germline ends. For the CDR3, the DNA is TGTGCCAGCAGCATTAGCGGCACCACAGATACGCAGTATTTT. This gives the protein CASSISGTTDTQYF.

This chain links TRBV6-4 with TRBJ2-1; 10 positions match TRBD1. V lost 3 bases and J lost 7; bases outside the gene matches: 6. This CDR3 is built from 15 residues. Germline V gives CDR1 MRHNA, CDR2 SNTAGT. The CDR3 region is CASSEGTGVGNEQFF. The CDR3 bases are TGTGCCAGCAGTGAAGGGACAGGGGTAGGGAATGAGCAGTTCTTC.